This T cell receptor (beta chain) is drawn from a study of memory CD4+ T cells and cytomegalovirus serostatus. Overall study context: Donors were healthy Belgian adults, 9 CMV seropositive and fewer than 30 seronegative.

The CDR3 totals 13 residues. V was pared by 5 bases and J by 15 bases, with 20 bases between. Germline CDR1 reads MDHEN; CDR2 reads SYDVKM. This clone was observed a single time. Single viable CD3+CD4+CD8-CD45RO+ cells were sorted as the memory CD4+ T cells. Produced via immunoSEQ multiplex PCR; TCRdb's table is partial and in-frame only. The profile covers over 35,000 clones, with about 78% appearing a single time and 0.85% to 0.95% taken by the ten largest. The chain has TRBV28 and TRBJ2-1; TRBD1 might be the D (5 bases). This TCR came from an adult in good health and CMV-seronegative. Sequencing used memory CD4+ T cells from blood. CDR3 sequence: CASSPPGSYQGFF. Here the CDR3 DNA reads TGTGCCAGCAGTCCCCCCGGCAGCTACCAGGGGTTCTTC.